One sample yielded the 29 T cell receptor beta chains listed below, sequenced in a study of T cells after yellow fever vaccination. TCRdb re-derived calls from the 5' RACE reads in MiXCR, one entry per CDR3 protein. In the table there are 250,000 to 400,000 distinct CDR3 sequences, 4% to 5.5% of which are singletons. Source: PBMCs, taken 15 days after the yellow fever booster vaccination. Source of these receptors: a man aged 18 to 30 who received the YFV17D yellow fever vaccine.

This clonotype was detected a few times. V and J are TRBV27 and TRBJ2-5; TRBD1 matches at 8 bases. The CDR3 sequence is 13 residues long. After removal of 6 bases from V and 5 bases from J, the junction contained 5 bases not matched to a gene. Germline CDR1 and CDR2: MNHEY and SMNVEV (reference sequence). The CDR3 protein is CASRRTGTETQYF. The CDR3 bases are TGTGCCAGCAGAAGGACAGGGACTGAGACCCAGTACTTC.

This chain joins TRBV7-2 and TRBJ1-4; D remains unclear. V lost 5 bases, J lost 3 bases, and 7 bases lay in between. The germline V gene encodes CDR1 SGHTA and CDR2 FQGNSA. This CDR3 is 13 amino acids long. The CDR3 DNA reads TGTGCCAGCAGCCCGCCTTCTAATGAAAAACTGTTTTTT. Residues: CASSPPSNEKLFF.

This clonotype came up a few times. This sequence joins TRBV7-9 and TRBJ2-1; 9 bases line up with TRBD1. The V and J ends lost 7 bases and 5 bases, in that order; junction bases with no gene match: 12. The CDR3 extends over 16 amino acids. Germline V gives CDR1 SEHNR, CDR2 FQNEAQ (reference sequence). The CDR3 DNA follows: TGTGCCAGCACCCATGCCGGGACAGGGACCCACAATGAGCAGTTCTTC. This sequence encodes CASTHAGTGTHNEQFF.

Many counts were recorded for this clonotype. CDR3 region: CASSLGGRPYEQYV. The CDR3 nucleotides read TGTGCCAGCAGCTTAGGAGGCAGGCCCTACGAGCAGTACGTC. The chain combines TRBV7-9 with TRBJ2-7; D uncertain. The CDR3 consists of 14 residues. Germline-derived CDR1 and CDR2 are SEHNR and FQNEAQ (reference sequence). Deletions cut 1 base from V and 2 bases from J, with 9 bases between.

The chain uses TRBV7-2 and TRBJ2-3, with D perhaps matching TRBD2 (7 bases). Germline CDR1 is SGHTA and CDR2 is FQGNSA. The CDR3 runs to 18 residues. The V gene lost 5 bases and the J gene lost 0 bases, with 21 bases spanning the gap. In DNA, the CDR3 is TGTGCCAGCAGCCAGAACGGCGGGGGCGTACTTAGCACAGATACGCAGTATTTT. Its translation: CASSQNGGGVLSTDTQYF.

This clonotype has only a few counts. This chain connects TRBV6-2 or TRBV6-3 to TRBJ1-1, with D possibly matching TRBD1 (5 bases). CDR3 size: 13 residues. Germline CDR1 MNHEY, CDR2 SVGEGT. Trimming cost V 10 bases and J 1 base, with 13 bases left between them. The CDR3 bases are TGTGCCACCAACAATGGGGGGAACACTGAAGCTTTCTTT. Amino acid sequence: CATNNGGNTEAFF.

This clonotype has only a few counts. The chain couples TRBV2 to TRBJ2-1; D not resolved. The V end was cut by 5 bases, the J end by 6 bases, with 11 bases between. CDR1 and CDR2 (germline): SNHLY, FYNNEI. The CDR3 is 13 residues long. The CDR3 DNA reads TGTGCCAGCAGTCCATCCCCGAGCAATGAGCAGTTCTTC. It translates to CASSPSPSNEQFF.

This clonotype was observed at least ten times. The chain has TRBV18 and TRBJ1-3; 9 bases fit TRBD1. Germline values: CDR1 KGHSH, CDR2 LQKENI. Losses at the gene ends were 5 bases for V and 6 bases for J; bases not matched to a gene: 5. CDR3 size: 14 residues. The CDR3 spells CASSTTGGENTIYF. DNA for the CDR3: TGTGCCAGCTCAACTACAGGGGGCGAAAACACCATATATTTT.

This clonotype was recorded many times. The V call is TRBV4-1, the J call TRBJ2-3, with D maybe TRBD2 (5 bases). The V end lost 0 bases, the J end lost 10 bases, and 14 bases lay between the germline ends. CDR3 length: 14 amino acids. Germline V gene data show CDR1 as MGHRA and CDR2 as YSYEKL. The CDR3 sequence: CASSQEVYGLPQYF. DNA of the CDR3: TGCGCCAGCAGCCAAGAGGTTTACGGACTCCCGCAGTATTTT.

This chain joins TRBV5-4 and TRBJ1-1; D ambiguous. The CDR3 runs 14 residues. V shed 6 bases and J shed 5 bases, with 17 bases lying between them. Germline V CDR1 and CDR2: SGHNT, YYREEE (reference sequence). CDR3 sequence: CASTPKGIGTEAFF. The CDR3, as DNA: TGTGCCAGCACCCCCAAGGGTATCGGGACTGAAGCTTTCTTT.

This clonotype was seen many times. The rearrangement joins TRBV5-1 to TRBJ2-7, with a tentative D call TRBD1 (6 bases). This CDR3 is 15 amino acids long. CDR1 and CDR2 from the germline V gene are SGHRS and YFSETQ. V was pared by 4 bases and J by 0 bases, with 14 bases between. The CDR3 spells CASSATGLRSYEQYF. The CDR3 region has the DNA TGCGCCAGCAGCGCCACAGGGTTACGCTCCTACGAGCAGTACTTC.

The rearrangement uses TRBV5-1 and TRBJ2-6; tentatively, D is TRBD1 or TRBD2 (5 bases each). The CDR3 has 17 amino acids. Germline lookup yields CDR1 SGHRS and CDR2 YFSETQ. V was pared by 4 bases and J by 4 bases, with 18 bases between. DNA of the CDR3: TGCGCCAGCAGCGACCTTGGGGGATCCACCGGGGCCAACGTCCTGACTTTC. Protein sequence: CASSDLGGSTGANVLTF.

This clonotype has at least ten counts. CDR3 coding DNA: TGTGCCAGCAGTGAAACAAGAAACATTCAGTACTTC. Translated: CASSETRNIQYF. The chain couples TRBV28 to TRBJ2-4; D uncertain. V was trimmed by 5 bases and J by 6 bases, leaving 8 bases between them. Germline-derived CDR1 and CDR2 are MDHEN and SYDVKM. This CDR3 has 12 amino acids.

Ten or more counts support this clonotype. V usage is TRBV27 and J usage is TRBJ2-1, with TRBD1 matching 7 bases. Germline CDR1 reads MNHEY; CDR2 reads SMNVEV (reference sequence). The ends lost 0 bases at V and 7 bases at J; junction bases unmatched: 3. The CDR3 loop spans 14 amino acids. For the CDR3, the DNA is TGTGCCAGCAGTTTATCGGGACAGTCTAATGAGCAGTTCTTC. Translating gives CASSLSGQSNEQFF.

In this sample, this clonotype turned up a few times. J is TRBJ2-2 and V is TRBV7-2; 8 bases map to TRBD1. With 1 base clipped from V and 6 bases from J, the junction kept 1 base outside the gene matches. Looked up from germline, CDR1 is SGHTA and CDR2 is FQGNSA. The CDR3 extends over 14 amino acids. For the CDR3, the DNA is TGTGCCAGCAGCTTAGTACAGGGGGCCGGGGAGCTGTTTTTT. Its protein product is CASSLVQGAGELFF.

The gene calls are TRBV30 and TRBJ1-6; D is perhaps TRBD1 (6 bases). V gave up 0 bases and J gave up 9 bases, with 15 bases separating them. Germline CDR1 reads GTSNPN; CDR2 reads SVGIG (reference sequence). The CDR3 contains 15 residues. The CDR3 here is CAWSVGAGSGSPLHF. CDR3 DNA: TGTGCCTGGAGTGTGGGGGCAGGGTCGGGTTCACCCCTCCACTTT. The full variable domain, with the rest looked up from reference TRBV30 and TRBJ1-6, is SQTIHQWPATLVQPVGSPLSLECTVEGTSNPNLYWYRQAAGRGLQLLFYSVGIGQISSEVPQNLSASRPQDRQFILSSKKLLLSDSGFYLCAWSVGAGSGSPLHFGNGTRLTVT.

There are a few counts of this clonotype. The CDR3 sequence is CASSPQSGGTEAFF. The CDR3 region has the DNA TGCGCCAGCAGCCCACAGTCAGGAGGCACTGAAGCTTTCTTT. The chain employs TRBV5-1 and TRBJ1-1; no firm D call. V lost 4 bases, J lost 4 bases, and 14 bases lay in between. Germline assignment: CDR1 SGHRS and CDR2 YFSETQ. The CDR3 totals 14 residues.

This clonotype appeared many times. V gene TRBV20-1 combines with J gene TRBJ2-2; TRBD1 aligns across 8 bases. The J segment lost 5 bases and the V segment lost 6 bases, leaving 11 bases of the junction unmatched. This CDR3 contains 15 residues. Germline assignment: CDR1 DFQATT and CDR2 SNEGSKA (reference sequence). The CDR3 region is CSARPFNRGTGELFF. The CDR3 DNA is TGCAGTGCACGCCCTTTTAACAGGGGGACCGGGGAGCTGTTTTTT.

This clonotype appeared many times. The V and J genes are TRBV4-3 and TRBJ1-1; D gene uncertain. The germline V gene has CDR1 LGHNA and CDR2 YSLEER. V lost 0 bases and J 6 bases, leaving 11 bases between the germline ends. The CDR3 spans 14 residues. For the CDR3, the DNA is TGCGCCAGCAGCCAAGAGCATGTGGAAGCTGAAGCTTTCTTT. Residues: CASSQEHVEAEAFF.

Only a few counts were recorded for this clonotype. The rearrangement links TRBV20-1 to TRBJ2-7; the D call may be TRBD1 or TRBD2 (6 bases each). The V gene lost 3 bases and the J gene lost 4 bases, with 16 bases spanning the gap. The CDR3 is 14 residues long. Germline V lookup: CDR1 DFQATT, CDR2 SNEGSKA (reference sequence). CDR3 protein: CSASVPGGSYEQYV. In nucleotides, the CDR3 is TGCAGTGCTAGCGTACCCGGGGGCAGTTACGAGCAGTACGTC.

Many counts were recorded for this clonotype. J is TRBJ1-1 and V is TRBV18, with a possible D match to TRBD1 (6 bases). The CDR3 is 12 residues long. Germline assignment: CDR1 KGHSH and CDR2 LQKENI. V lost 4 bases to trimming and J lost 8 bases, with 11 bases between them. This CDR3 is CASSLLTGEAFF. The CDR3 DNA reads TGTGCCAGCTCACTCCTGACAGGCGAAGCTTTCTTT.

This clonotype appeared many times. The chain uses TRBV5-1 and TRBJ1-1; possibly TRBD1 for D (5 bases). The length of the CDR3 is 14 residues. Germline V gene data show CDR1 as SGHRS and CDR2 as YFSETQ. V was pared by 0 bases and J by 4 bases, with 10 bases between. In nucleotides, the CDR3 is TGCGCCAGCAGCTTGGCCCCAGGGACCACTGAAGCTTTCTTT. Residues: CASSLAPGTTEAFF.

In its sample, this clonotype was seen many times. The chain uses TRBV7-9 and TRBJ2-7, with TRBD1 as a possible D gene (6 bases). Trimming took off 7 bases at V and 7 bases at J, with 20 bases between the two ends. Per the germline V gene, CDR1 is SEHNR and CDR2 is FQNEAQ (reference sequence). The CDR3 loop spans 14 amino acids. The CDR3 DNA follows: TGTGCCAGCACGCCCCTCTTGGGGGCAGGAGAGCAGTACGTC. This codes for CASTPLLGAGEQYV.

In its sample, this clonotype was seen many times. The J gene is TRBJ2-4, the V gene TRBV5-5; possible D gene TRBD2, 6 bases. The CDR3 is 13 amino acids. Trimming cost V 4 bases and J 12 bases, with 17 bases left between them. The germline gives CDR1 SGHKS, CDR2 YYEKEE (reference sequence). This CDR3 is CASSGRRELNQYF. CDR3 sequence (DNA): TGTGCCAGCAGCGGACGCCGGGAGTTGAATCAGTACTTC.

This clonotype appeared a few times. CDR3 residues: CASSSRQGAVPYEQYF. For the CDR3, the DNA is TGTGCCAGTAGTTCCCGACAGGGGGCGGTCCCCTACGAGCAGTACTTC. This chain joins TRBV19 and TRBJ2-7; TRBD1 matches 10 bases. The CDR3 is 16 residues long. The germline gives CDR1 LNHDA, CDR2 SQIVND (reference sequence). V was clipped by 5 bases and J by 2 bases; unmatched bases: 9.

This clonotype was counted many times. The CDR3 sequence is CASSLHGVNTEAFF. The CDR3 nucleotides are TGTGCCAGCAGTTTACATGGGGTGAACACTGAAGCTTTCTTT. The gene calls are TRBV6-5 and TRBJ1-1; D unresolved. Trimming took off 4 bases at V and 0 bases at J, with 9 bases between the two ends. CDR1 is MNHEY and CDR2 is SVGAGI in the germline V gene. The CDR3 has 14 amino acids.

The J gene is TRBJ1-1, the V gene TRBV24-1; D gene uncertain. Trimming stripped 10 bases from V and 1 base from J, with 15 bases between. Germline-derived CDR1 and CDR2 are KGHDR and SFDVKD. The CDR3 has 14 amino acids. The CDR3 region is CATARGDRNTEAFF. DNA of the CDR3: TGTGCCACGGCCCGCGGCGACCGGAACACTGAAGCTTTCTTT.

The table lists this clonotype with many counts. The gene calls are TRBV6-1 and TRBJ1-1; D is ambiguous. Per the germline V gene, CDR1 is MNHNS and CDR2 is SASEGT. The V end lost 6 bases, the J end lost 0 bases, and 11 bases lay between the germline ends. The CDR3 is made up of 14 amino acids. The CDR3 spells CASSLHVMNTEAFF. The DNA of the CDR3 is TGTGCCAGCAGCCTCCACGTTATGAACACTGAAGCTTTCTTT.

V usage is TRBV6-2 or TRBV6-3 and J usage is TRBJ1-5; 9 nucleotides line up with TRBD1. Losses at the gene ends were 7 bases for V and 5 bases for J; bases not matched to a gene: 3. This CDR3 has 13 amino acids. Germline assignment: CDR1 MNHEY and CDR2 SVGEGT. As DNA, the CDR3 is TGTGCCAGCACAGGACAGGGGCATCAGCCCCAGCATTTT. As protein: CASTGQGHQPQHF.